This TCR beta chain was recovered during a study of blood T cell repertoires in COVID-19. Looking at the study overall: COVID-19 samples collected from the United States, Italy and Spain covered acute and convalescent phases.

Produced via immunoSEQ multiplex PCR; TCRdb's table is partial and in-frame only. The sample carries roughly 380,000 clones, approximately 90% recorded once. The CDR3 length is 14 residues. The TCR sequence derives from a woman aged 40 to 49 with COVID-19, enrolled during active disease. Sequencing was performed on peripheral blood. The chain joins TRBV21-1 to TRBJ2-7; no DNA check was done on the table's D call, TRBD2. TRBV21-1 is a pseudogene. CDR3 sequence: CASSTGGKSYEQYF. DNA of the CDR3: TGTGCCAGCAGCACGGGAGGTAAATCCTACGAGCAGTACTTC.